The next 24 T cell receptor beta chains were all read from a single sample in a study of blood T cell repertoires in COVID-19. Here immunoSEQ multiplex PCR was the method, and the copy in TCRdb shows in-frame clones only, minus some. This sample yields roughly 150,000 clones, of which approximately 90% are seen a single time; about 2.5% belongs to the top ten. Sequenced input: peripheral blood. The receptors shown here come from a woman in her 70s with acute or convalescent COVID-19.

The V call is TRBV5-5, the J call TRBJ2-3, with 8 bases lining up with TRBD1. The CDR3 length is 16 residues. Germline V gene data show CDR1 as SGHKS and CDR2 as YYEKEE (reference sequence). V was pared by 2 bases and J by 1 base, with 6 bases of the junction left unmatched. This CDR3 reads CASSLGRGLGTDTQYF. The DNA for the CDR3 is TGTGCCAGCAGCTTAGGCAGGGGGCTCGGCACAGATACGCAGTATTTT.

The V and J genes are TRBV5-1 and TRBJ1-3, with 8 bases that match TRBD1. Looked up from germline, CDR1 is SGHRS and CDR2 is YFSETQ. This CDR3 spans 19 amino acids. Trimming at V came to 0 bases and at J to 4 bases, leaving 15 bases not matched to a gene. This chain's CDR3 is CASSLGTGGFFASGNTIYF. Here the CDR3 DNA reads TGCGCCAGCAGCTTGGGAACAGGGGGGTTCTTTGCGAGCGGAAACACCATATATTTT.

The CDR3 region has the DNA TGTGCCAGCAGCTTAGGGCAGGGCGACATCCGCGAGCAGTACTTC. This sequence encodes CASSLGQGDIREQYF. The genes are TRBV7-8 and TRBJ2-7; a weak D match, TRBD1 (5 bases). The CDR3 loop spans 15 amino acids. Trimming left V 1 base short and J 6 bases short, with 16 bases between. Germline V lookup: CDR1 SGHVS, CDR2 FQNEAQ.

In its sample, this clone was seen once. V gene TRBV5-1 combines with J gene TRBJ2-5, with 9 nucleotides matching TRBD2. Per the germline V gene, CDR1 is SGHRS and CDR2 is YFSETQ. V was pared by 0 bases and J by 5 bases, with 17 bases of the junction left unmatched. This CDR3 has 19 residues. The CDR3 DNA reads TGCGCCAGCAGCTTGGATGGCCTCTTAGCGGGGGCCACGGGGGAGACCCAGTACTTC. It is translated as CASSLDGLLAGATGETQYF.

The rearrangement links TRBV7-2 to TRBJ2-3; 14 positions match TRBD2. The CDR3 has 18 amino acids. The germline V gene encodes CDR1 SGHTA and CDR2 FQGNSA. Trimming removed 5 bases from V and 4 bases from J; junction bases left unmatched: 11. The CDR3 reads CASSLGLAGVTPPDTQYF. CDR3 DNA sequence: TGTGCCAGCAGCCTGGGACTAGCGGGGGTGACACCTCCAGATACGCAGTATTTT.

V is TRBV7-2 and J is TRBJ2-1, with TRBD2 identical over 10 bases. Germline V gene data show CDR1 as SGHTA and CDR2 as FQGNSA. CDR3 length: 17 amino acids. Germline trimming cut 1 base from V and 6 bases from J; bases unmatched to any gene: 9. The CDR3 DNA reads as TGTGCCAGCAGCTTAGGGGTCAGCGGGGGGGCGTCCAATGAGCAGTTCTTC. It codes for CASSLGVSGGASNEQFF.

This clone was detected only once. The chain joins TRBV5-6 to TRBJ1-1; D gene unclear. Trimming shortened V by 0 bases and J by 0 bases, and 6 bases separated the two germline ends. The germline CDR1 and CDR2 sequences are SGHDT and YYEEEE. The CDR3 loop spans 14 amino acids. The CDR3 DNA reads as TGTGCCAGCAGCTTGGGATTAGTGAACACTGAAGCTTTCTTT. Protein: CASSLGLVNTEAFF.

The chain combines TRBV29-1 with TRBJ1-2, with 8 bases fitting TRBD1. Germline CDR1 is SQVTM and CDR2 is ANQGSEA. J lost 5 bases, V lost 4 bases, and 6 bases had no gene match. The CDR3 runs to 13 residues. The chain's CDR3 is CSVAGQGAYGYTF. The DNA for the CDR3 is TGCAGCGTTGCCGGGCAGGGGGCATATGGCTACACCTTC.

The CDR3 DNA reads as TGTGCCAGCTCACCACCCCGACTAGCGGGGGTGCAAGAGACCCAGTACTTC. Its protein is CASSPPRLAGVQETQYF. The chain carries TRBV18 and TRBJ2-5; 12 nucleotides line up with TRBD2. From germline, CDR1 is KGHSH and CDR2 LQKENI. The CDR3 contains 17 residues. The trim removed 0 bases at V and 2 bases at J, leaving 4 bases unmatched. The whole variable domain, filled in from reference TRBV18 and TRBJ2-5, reads NAGVMQNPRHLVRRRGQEARLRCSPMKGHSHVYWYRQLPEEGLKFMVYLQKENIIDESGMPKERFSAEFPKEGPSILRIQQVVRGDSAAYFCASSPPRLAGVQETQYFGPGTRLLVL.

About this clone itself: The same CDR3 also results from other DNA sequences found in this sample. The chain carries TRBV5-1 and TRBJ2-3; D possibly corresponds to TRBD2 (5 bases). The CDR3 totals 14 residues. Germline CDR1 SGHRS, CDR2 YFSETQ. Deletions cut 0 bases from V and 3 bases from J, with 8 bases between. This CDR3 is CASSLGLPTDTQYF. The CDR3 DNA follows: TGCGCCAGCAGCTTGGGACTACCGACAGATACGCAGTATTTT.

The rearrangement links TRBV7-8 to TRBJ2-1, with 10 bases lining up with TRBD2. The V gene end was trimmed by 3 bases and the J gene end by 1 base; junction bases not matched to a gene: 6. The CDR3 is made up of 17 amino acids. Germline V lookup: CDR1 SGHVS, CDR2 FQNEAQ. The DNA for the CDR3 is TGTGCCAGCAGCTTCAAGCGGGGGGGCCGGTCCTACAATGAGCAGTTCTTC. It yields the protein CASSFKRGGRSYNEQFF.

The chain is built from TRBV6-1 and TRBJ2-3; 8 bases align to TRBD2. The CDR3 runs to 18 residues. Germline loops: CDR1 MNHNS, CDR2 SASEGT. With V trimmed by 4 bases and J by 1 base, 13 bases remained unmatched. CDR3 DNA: TGTGCCAGCAGTGCCGGGACTAGAGCCCATTCGGGCACAGATACGCAGTATTTT. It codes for CASSAGTRAHSGTDTQYF.

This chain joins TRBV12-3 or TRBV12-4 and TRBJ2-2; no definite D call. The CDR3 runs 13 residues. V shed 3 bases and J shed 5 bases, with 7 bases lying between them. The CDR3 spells CASSFSRTGELFF. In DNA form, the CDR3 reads TGTGCCAGCAGTTTCTCTAGAACCGGGGAGCTGTTTTTT.

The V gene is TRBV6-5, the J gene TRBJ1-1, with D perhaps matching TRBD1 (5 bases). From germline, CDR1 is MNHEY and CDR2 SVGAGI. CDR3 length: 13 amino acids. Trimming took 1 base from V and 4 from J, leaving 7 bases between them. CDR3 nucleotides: TGTGCCAGCAGTTACTTCCAGGGCACTGAAGCTTTCTTT. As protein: CASSYFQGTEAFF.

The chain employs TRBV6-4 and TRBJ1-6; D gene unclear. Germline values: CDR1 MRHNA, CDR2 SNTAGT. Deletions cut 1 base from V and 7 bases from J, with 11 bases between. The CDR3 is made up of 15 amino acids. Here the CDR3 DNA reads TGTGCCAGCAGTGACTATGCAGGCGACAATTCACCCCTCCACTTT. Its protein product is CASSDYAGDNSPLHF.

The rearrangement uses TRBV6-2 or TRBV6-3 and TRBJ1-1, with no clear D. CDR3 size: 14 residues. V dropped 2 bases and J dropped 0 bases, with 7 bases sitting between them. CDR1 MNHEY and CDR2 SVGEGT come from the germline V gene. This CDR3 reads CASSYVQMNTEAFF. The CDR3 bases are TGTGCCAGCAGTTACGTCCAGATGAACACTGAAGCTTTCTTT.

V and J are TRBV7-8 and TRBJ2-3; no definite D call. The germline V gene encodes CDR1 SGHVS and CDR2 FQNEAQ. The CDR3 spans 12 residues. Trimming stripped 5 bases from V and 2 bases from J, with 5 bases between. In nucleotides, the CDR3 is TGTGCCAGCAGCCCGTTCACAGATACGCAGTATTTT. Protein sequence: CASSPFTDTQYF.

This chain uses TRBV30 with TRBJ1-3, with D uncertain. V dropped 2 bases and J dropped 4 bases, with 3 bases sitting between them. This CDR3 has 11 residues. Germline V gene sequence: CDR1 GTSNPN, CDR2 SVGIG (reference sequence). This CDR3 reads CAWSRGNTIYF. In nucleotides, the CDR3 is TGTGCCTGGAGTCGGGGAAACACCATATATTTT.

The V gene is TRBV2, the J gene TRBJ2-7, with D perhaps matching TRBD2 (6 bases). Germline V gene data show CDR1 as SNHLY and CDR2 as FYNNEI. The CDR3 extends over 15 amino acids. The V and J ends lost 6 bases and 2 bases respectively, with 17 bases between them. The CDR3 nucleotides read TGTGCCAGCAGACGCGTGGGGGGAAACCCCTACGAGCAGTACTTC. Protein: CASRRVGGNPYEQYF.

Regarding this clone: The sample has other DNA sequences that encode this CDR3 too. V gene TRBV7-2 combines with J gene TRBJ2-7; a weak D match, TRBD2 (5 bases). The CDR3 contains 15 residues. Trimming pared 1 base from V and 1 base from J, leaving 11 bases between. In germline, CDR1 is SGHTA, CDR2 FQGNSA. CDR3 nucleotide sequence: TGTGCCAGCAGCTTAGGGGCTAGCTCTTCCTACGAGCAGTACTTC. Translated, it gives CASSLGASSSYEQYF.

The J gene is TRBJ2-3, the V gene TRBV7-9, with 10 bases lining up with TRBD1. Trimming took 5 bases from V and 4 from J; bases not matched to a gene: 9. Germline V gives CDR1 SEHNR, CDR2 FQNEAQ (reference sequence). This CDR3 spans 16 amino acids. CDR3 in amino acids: CASSIKTGGMADTQYF. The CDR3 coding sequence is TGTGCCAGCAGCATAAAGACAGGGGGCATGGCAGATACGCAGTATTTT. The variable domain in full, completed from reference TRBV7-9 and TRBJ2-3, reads DTGVSQNPRHKITKRGQNVTFRCDPISEHNRLYWYRQTLGQGPEFLTYFQNEAQLEKSRLLSDRFSAERPKGSFSTLEIQRTEQGDSAMYLCASSIKTGGMADTQYFGPGTRLTVL.

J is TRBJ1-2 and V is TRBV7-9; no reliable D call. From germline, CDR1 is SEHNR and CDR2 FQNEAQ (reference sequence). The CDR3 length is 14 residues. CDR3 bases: TGTGCGACCGACCCTGGCGGCGGCAACTATGGCTACACCTTC. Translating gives CATDPGGGNYGYTF.

In DNA, the CDR3 is TGCGCCAGCAGCCAAGACAGAAATCAGCCCCAGCATTTT. It yields the protein CASSQDRNQPQHF. V usage is TRBV4-3 and J usage is TRBJ1-5; D is ambiguous. V shed 0 bases and J shed 4 bases, with 4 bases lying between them. The length of the CDR3 is 13 residues. The germline V gene encodes CDR1 LGHNA and CDR2 YSLEER.

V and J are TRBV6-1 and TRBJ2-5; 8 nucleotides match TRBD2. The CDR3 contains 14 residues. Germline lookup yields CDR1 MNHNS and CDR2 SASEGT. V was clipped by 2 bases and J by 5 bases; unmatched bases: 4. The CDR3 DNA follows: TGTGCCAGCAGTGAACGGGGGGGCCAGGAGACCCAGTACTTC. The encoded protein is CASSERGGQETQYF.